This is a list of T cell receptor beta chains from one sample in a study of cytotoxic CD8 clonotypes in ibrutinib-treated CLL. Repertoires were generated with immunoSEQ multiplex PCR, while TCRdb's copy carries only in-frame clones and drops some. The table records about 76,000 clones, around 84% of them present only once. Here the sequenced sample was PBMCs, taken before ibrutinib treatment. The receptors derive from a human donor with chronic lymphocytic leukemia. Each CDR3 is given with its conserved first and last residue. Each record gives: J gene, V gene, CDR3 protein.

TRBJ2-5 | TRBV7-3 | CASSSSPSETQYF
TRBJ1-5 | TRBV5-1 | CASSSGTGGESAQHF
TRBJ2-7 | TRBV5-1 | CASSLNPGTTRTHYEQYF
TRBJ2-2 | TRBV14 | CASSQVPGVNTGELFF
TRBJ2-1 | TRBV25-1 | CASGAGLSYNEQFF
TRBJ2-5 | TRBV5-5 | CASSSESDQETQYF
TRBJ1-3 | TRBV30 | CAWSAANTIYF
TRBJ1-4 | TRBV9 | CASSANRGDNEKLFF
TRBJ2-7 | TRBV4-2 | CASSQGEGEIYEQYF
TRBJ1-3 | TRBV27 | CASSTLQGVYEGNTIYF
TRBJ1-4 | TRBV4-2 | CASSIYSATNEKLFF
TRBJ1-2 | TRBV6-6 | CASSTITDRVYGYTF
TRBJ1-5 | TRBV28 | CASSPLVSGRRSNQPQHF
TRBJ2-7 | TRBV6-1 | CASSEDVSYEQYF
TRBJ2-4 | TRBV5-1 | CASSLEGYGKNIQYF
TRBJ2-7 | TRBV7-9 | CASSQTPTVAGVHGEQYF
TRBJ1-1 | TRBV23-1 | CASSQGGNTEAFF
TRBJ2-7 | TRBV7-2 | CASSRIAPDFLSYEQYF
TRBJ1-2 | TRBV2 | CASTPQGANYGYTF
TRBJ2-7 | TRBV25-1 | CASSASTGYLGEQYF
TRBJ2-7 | TRBV28 | CASTSGDSVSYEQYF
TRBJ2-7 | TRBV4-3 | CASSSWENYEQYF
TRBJ2-7 | TRBV9 | CASSQAGGLYEQYF
TRBJ1-3 | TRBV18 | CASSPLPRSSSGNTIYF
TRBJ1-4 | TRBV6-5 | CASSYSTGRSPLYF
TRBJ2-1 | TRBV5-1 | CASGGTSEYNEQFF
TRBJ1-2 | TRBV9 | CASNLRGSYGYTF
TRBJ1-1 | TRBV5-1 | CASSVGASTITEAFF
TRBJ2-3 | TRBV5-6 | CAGGLAGNTDTQYF
TRBJ2-3 | TRBV19 | CASSILQGVPTDTQYF
TRBJ2-5 | TRBV5-1 | CASSADPTGQETQYF
TRBJ1-1 | TRBV7-9 | CASSPYWAEAFF
TRBJ1-2 | TRBV5-6 | CASSLVETGGGGGYTF
TRBJ1-2 | TRBV18 | CASSARDRGNYGYTF
TRBJ2-1 | TRBV19 | CASTKSNLGGNEQFF
TRBJ2-7 | TRBV13 | CASSLEPALNEQYF
TRBJ2-1 | TRBV25-1 | CASSAFLVGANEQFF
TRBJ2-7 | TRBV9 | CASSVGKGTGKTYEQYF
TRBJ2-7 | TRBV2 | CASSGGRGYEQYF
TRBJ1-1 | TRBV5-5 | CASSSRPDTNTEAFF
TRBJ2-7 | TRBV15 | CATSREEGMDEQYF
TRBJ1-5 | TRBV23-1 | CASSQIDREVDQPQHF
TRBJ2-7 | TRBV5-1 | CASQGLAGTYEQYF
TRBJ2-3 | TRBV6-1 | CATTRTGGSTDTQYF
TRBJ2-1 | TRBV2 | CASTGGLNEQFF
TRBJ2-3 | TRBV28 | CASSLFVGTDTQYF